The clone carrying this TCR beta chain came up many times. Its antigen is still unknown. Trimming took 6 bases from V and 5 from J; bases not matched to a gene: 10. This CDR3 has 15 residues. TCR beta VDJ and CDR3 profiling used genomic DNA as template. TCRdb re-called the reads with MiXCR, one entry per CDR3 protein. This table has roughly 180,000 distinct CDR3 sequences, around 50% appearing once. Before being chosen for sequencing, patients had shown CD8+CD57+ cell expansion by flow cytometry. Every patient was diagnosed with severe acquired aplastic anemia. The record originates from a study of CD8+CD57+ T cells in acquired aplastic anemia. For the study at large: Each DNA sample taken from sorted CD4+ and CD8+ cells came to approximately 3.3 ug on average. The study, taken as a whole, reports: Almost 30 shared CD8+ CDR3s appeared highly expressed within patients' immunodominant clones.

This clonotype was obtained from a human donor with aplastic anemia. Input material: sorted CD4+, CD8+, or CD8+CD57+ T cells (not recorded which) from PBMCs. J is TRBJ2-1 and V is TRBV12-3 or TRBV12-4; 7 bases line up with TRBD2. CDR3 in amino acids: CASSSRGVGNNEQFF. Written as DNA, the CDR3 is TGTGCCAGCAGCTCCCGGGGGGTCGGGAACAATGAGCAGTTCTTC.